The 27 T cell receptor gamma chains below all came from one sample that was sequenced in a study of Vδ1+ human thymocytes. Points from the study as a whole: In the thymus, TRG and TRD repertoires looked highly polyclonal with Gaussian CDR3 lengths.

Antigen specificity for these receptors is unknown. Sequences come from RNA converted to cDNA by reverse transcription. CDR3 amplicons came from multiplex PCR with pooled V-gene forward and constant-region reverse primers. TCRdb reran clone calling via CATT on the multiplex PCR reads. The top ten clones hold about 1.9% of a sample with about 22,000 gamma-chain clones, roughly 15% of them seen once. Sequenced material: Vdelta1+ gamma-delta thymocytes from the thymus. The subset is: FACS-sorted CD3+ TCRalphabeta- TCRVdelta1+ TCRVdelta2- thymocytes. These receptors were collected from a child younger than two who had congenital heart surgery.

This clone has a handful of counts. Germline and junction disagree at one end, which may indicate a read error. This chain links TRGV5 with TRGJ1 or TRGJ2. The germline CDR1 and CDR2 sequences are VINAFY and YDVSNSKD. This CDR3 spans 14 amino acids. CDR3 residues: CATRDRRGGYKKLF. The CDR3 coding sequence is TGTGCCACCCGGGACAGGCGAGGGGGTTATAAGAAACTCTTT.

The chain combines TRGV4 with TRGJP2. This CDR3 region has 13 residues. CDR1 EGSTGY and CDR2 YDSYTSSV come from the germline V gene. Trimming took 0 bases from V and 9 from J; bases not matched to a gene: 4. For the CDR3, the DNA is TGTGCCACCTGGGATGGGCCGCATTGGATCAAGACGTTT. This codes for CATWDGPHWIKTF.

This clone turned up a few times. The V gene is TRGV4, the J gene TRGJ1 or TRGJ2. V was pared by 6 bases and J by 6 bases, with 11 bases of the junction left unmatched. CDR3 length: 13 residues. Germline V gene sequence: CDR1 EGSTGY, CDR2 YDSYTSSV. CDR3 loop: CATWKLWGYKKLF. The CDR3 region has the DNA TGTGCCACCTGGAAGCTTTGGGGTTATAAGAAACTCTTT.

This clone was found a few times. The sample contains more than one DNA sequence encoding this CDR3. The chain joins TRGV8 to TRGJ1 or TRGJ2. The germline V gene has CDR1 VENAVY and CDR2 YDSYNSRV. The junction had 5 bases not matched to a gene; V was cut back by 3 bases and J by 0 bases. CDR3 length: 14 residues. The CDR3 nucleotides read TGTGCCACCTGGGATTCTTCGAATTATTATAAGAAACTCTTT. Its translation: CATWDSSNYYKKLF.

This clone was counted only a few times. Germline and junction disagree at one end, which may indicate a read error. The rearrangement uses TRGV5 and TRGJ1 or TRGJ2. The germline gives CDR1 VINAFY, CDR2 YDVSNSKD. The CDR3 is 10 amino acids. The CDR3 region is CATWDRPKVF. CDR3 DNA: TGTGCCACCTGGGACAGGCCAAAGGTCTTT.

Concerning this clone itself: A much larger clone differs by one base, so this may be a read error. V gene TRGV2 combines with J gene TRGJP2. The germline V gene encodes CDR1 EGSNGY and CDR2 YDSYNSKV. This CDR3 contains 13 residues. For the CDR3, the DNA is TGTGCCACCTGGGACAGTAGTGGTTGGATCAAGACGTTT. Translating gives CATWDSSGWIKTF.

The J gene is TRGJP2, the V gene TRGV3. Trimming took 0 bases from V and 2 from J; bases not matched to a gene: 9. The CDR3 is 17 amino acids. CDR1 and CDR2 (germline): VTNTFY, YDVSTARD (reference sequence). The CDR3 loop is CATWDRVNGSSDWIKTF. The CDR3 bases are TGTGCCACCTGGGACAGGGTAAATGGGAGTAGTGATTGGATCAAGACGTTT.

The J gene is TRGJ1 or TRGJ2, the V gene TRGV3. The V gene's germline CDR1 is VTNTFY and CDR2 YDVSTARD (reference sequence). V gave up 6 bases and J gave up 0 bases; unmatched junction bases: 5. The CDR3 has 13 residues. The CDR3 sequence: CATWSPNYYKKLF. As DNA, the CDR3 is TGTGCCACCTGGTCTCCGAATTATTATAAGAAACTCTTT.

The genes are TRGV4 and TRGJ1 or TRGJ2. This CDR3 is 15 amino acids long. Germline values: CDR1 EGSTGY, CDR2 YDSYTSSV. V lost 4 bases, J lost 2 bases, and 11 bases stayed unmatched. CDR3 region: CATWDSGSDYYKKLF. The CDR3 bases are TGTGCCACCTGGGACTCCGGATCGGATTATTATAAGAAACTCTTT.

V is TRGV4 and J is TRGJP2. This CDR3 spans 15 amino acids. V shed 5 bases and J 0 bases; nucleotides not matched to a gene: 6. Germline V lookup: CDR1 EGSTGY, CDR2 YDSYTSSV. The CDR3 DNA reads TGTGCCACCTGGGTTTCAAATAGTAGTGATTGGATCAAGACGTTT. Residues: CATWVSNSSDWIKTF.

This clone was recorded a few times. The protein TCRdb gives is from a much larger clone and does not agree with this DNA's translation at residue 4, likely a read error; the protein shown here comes from the DNA. The rearrangement joins TRGV9 to TRGJ1 or TRGJ2. The CDR3 is made up of 11 amino acids. Germline V lookup: CDR1 GITISATS, CDR2 ISYDGTV (reference sequence). The CDR3 nucleotides are TGTGCCTTGAGGGAGTATTATAAGAAACTCTTT. This codes for CALREYYKKLF.

V gene TRGV8 combines with J gene TRGJ1 or TRGJ2. After removal of 0 bases from V and 12 bases from J, the junction contained 5 bases not matched to a gene. Germline CDR1 reads VENAVY; CDR2 reads YDSYNSRV. The CDR3 extends over 11 amino acids. The CDR3 nucleotides read TGTGCCACCTGGGATAGGGAGAGGAAACTCTTT. Translated, it gives CATWDRERKLF.

This clone was found a few times. The chain couples TRGV9 to TRGJP2. J was trimmed by 0 bases and V by 2 bases; bases with no gene match: 0. This CDR3 spans 14 amino acids. CDR1 and CDR2 (germline): GITISATS, ISYDGTV (reference sequence). CDR3: CALWEDSSDWIKTF. The CDR3 DNA sequence: TGTGCCTTGTGGGAGGATAGTAGTGATTGGATCAAGACGTTT.

Only a few counts were recorded for this clone. One end of the junction is discordant with germline, which a read error may explain. The chain joins TRGV2 to TRGJP2. The CDR3 sequence is 15 residues long. CDR1 EGSNGY and CDR2 YDSYNSKV come from the germline V gene. The CDR3 DNA reads as TGTGCCACCTGGGACACCCATAGTAGCGATTGGATCAAGACGTTT. The encoded protein is CATWDTHSSDWIKTF.

This clone was seen once. The chain joins TRGV9 to TRGJ1 or TRGJ2. V lost 1 base to trimming and J lost 4 bases; unmatched junction nucleotides: 10. Germline loops: CDR1 GITISATS, CDR2 ISYDGTV (reference sequence). This CDR3 contains 15 residues. The CDR3 region is CALWEVLPGYYKKLF. For the CDR3, the DNA is TGTGCCTTGTGGGAGGTCCTCCCCGGGTATTATAAGAAACTCTTT.

Regarding this clone: This clone may be a read error of a much larger clone one base away. The J gene is TRGJ1 or TRGJ2, the V gene TRGV4. The CDR3 extends over 12 amino acids. The germline V gene encodes CDR1 EGSTGY and CDR2 YDSYTSSV. V was pared by 9 bases and J by 0 bases, with 5 bases of the junction left unmatched. DNA of the CDR3: TGTGCCACCCGGTCGAATTATTATAAGAAACTCTTT. It is translated as CATRSNYYKKLF.

The sample holds a few counts of this clone. This rearrangement joins TRGV4 to TRGJ1 or TRGJ2. The CDR3 spans 12 residues. Trimming removed 6 bases from V and 3 bases from J; junction bases left unmatched: 5. Germline assignment: CDR1 EGSTGY and CDR2 YDSYTSSV. As DNA, the CDR3 is TGTGCCACCTGGTTACGTTATTATAAGAAACTCTTT. Translated: CATWLRYYKKLF.

This clone was seen only a few times. The J gene is TRGJP2, the V gene TRGV9. Germline lookup yields CDR1 GITISATS and CDR2 ISYDGTV (reference sequence). The CDR3 is 18 residues long. The ends lost 0 bases at V and 1 base at J; junction bases unmatched: 11. CDR3 DNA: TGTGCCTTGTGGGAGGTGCCCTATGGGGGTAGTAGTGATTGGATCAAGACGTTT. Protein sequence: CALWEVPYGGSSDWIKTF.

The chain is built from TRGV4 and TRGJP. Germline V lookup: CDR1 EGSTGY, CDR2 YDSYTSSV. V trimming: 4 bases; J trimming: 7 bases; junction bases outside the gene matches: 7. This CDR3 comprises 16 residues. CDR3 sequence reads: CATWDRWELGKKIKVF. CDR3 in DNA: TGTGCCACCTGGGACCGTTGGGAGTTGGGCAAAAAAATCAAGGTATTT.

The chain uses TRGV9 and TRGJ1 or TRGJ2. This CDR3 has 15 residues. Germline CDR1 reads GITISATS; CDR2 reads ISYDGTV (reference sequence). The trim removed 1 base at V and 3 bases at J, leaving 9 bases unmatched. The chain's CDR3 is CALWEVPQIYYKKLF. CDR3 in DNA: TGTGCCTTGTGGGAGGTCCCGCAAATTTATTATAAGAAACTCTTT.

This clone turned up a few times. The chain uses TRGV2 and TRGJ1 or TRGJ2. The CDR3 is made up of 13 amino acids. Germline values: CDR1 EGSNGY, CDR2 YDSYNSKV. The junction had 7 bases not matched to a gene; V was cut back by 4 bases and J by 4 bases. The CDR3: CATWDPRYYKKLF. CDR3 nucleotides: TGTGCCACCTGGGATCCTAGGTATTATAAGAAACTCTTT.

The chain employs TRGV9 and TRGJ1 or TRGJ2. With V trimmed by 0 bases and J by 2 bases, 7 bases remained unmatched. The germline gives CDR1 GITISATS, CDR2 ISYDGTV (reference sequence). The CDR3 has 15 amino acids. CDR3 protein: CALWEVPGHYYKKLF. CDR3 in DNA: TGTGCCTTGTGGGAGGTGCCGGGCCATTATTATAAGAAACTCTTT.

In its sample, this clone was seen a few times. The junction departs from the called germline gene at one end, perhaps through a read error. The chain links TRGV4 to TRGJ1 or TRGJ2. The V gene's germline CDR1 is EGSTGY and CDR2 YDSYTSSV. This CDR3 has 15 residues. In DNA form, the CDR3 reads TGTGCCAACTGGAATGGGCCATTGGGTTATTATAAGAAACTCTTT. It specifies CANWNGPLGYYKKLF.

This clone was seen more than once but under ten times. The J gene is TRGJ1 or TRGJ2, the V gene TRGV9. Looked up from germline, CDR1 is GITISATS and CDR2 is ISYDGTV (reference sequence). Trimming removed 4 bases from V and 7 bases from J; junction bases left unmatched: 13. The CDR3 loop spans 14 amino acids. For the CDR3, the DNA is TGTGCCTTGTGGGATAAGGTGTATTCGTATAAGAAACTCTTT. Translation gives CALWDKVYSYKKLF.

This clone was seen a handful of times. The chain has TRGV2 and TRGJ1 or TRGJ2. V trimming: 5 bases; J trimming: 10 bases; junction bases outside the gene matches: 5. CDR1 EGSNGY and CDR2 YDSYNSKV come from the germline V gene. The CDR3 has 10 amino acids. The CDR3 here is CATWAQKKLF. The CDR3 nucleotides are TGTGCCACCTGGGCCCAAAAGAAACTCTTT.

The table lists this clone with a few counts. V usage is TRGV8 and J usage is TRGJ1 or TRGJ2. This CDR3 has 15 residues. V gave up 4 bases and J gave up 1 base; unmatched junction bases: 10. CDR1 and CDR2 (germline): VENAVY, YDSYNSRV. The CDR3 loop reads CATWERPANYYKKLF. CDR3 sequence (DNA): TGTGCCACCTGGGAGCGGCCAGCCAATTATTATAAGAAACTCTTT.

V and J are TRGV8 and TRGJ1 or TRGJ2. This CDR3 spans 16 amino acids. V lost 4 bases, J lost 5 bases, and 17 bases stayed unmatched. Germline CDR1 reads VENAVY; CDR2 reads YDSYNSRV. This CDR3 reads CATWELDRWPNYKKLF. As DNA, the CDR3 is TGTGCCACCTGGGAACTTGATCGTTGGCCTAATTATAAGAAACTCTTT.